This TCR beta chain is drawn from a study of T cells after yellow fever vaccination. Study-wide results and limits: Reappearance after the booster was observed for most primary-vaccination clones (more than 95% CD4, over 70% CD8). Clonotypes appearing in both CD4 and CD8 compartments existed, and their share was small.

At least ten counts were recorded for this clonotype. Its antigen remains unidentified. One entry per CDR3 protein, called by TCRdb with MiXCR from the 5' RACE reads. The sample has fewer than 450,000 distinct CDR3 sequences; 11% are singletons. From germline, CDR1 is KGHSH and CDR2 LQKENI. Trimming removed 5 bases from V and 2 bases from J; junction bases left unmatched: 5. CDR3 length equals 14 residues. The sequenced sample was PBMCs, obtained on the day of the first yellow fever vaccination. V is TRBV18 and J is TRBJ1-1; 7 bases line up with TRBD1. The TCR originated in a man between 18 and 35 years old who received the YFV17D yellow fever vaccine. The DNA for the CDR3 is TGTGCCAGCTCAGCCGGGACAGATAACACTGAAGCTTTCTTT. Residues: CASSAGTDNTEAFF. The variable domain in full, with the rest retrieved from reference TRBV18 and TRBJ1-1, is NAGVMQNPRHLVRRRGQEARLRCSPMKGHSHVYWYRQLPEEGLKFMVYLQKENIIDESGMPKERFSAEFPKEGPSILRIQQVVRGDSAAYFCASSAGTDNTEAFFGQGTRLTVV.